Following are 24 T cell receptor beta chains from one sample sequenced in a study of CD8 T cells in ankylosing spondylitis. Study-wide results and limits: Ankylosing spondylitis blood seemed to carry a telltale TCR beta motif made of under ten highly homologous variants.

Their recognized antigens are unknown. Via MiXCR, TCRdb re-called the 5' RACE reads, giving one row per CDR3 protein. The data show just under 550,000 distinct CDR3 sequences, with approximately 12% seen just once and approximately 7% held by the top ten. Sequenced input: blood, either unsorted or a sorted T cell fraction (not recorded which). These receptors were collected from a male donor with ankylosing spondylitis.

This clonotype has ten or more counts. The rearrangement links TRBV12-3 or TRBV12-4 to TRBJ2-2, with 7 bases matching TRBD2. The CDR3 totals 14 residues. V gave up 0 bases and J gave up 6 bases; unmatched junction bases: 1. CDR3 in amino acids: CASSLAGGAGELFF. CDR3 DNA sequence: TGTGCCAGCAGTTTAGCGGGAGGGGCCGGGGAGCTGTTTTTT.

Only a few counts were recorded for this clonotype. V and J are TRBV5-5 and TRBJ2-1, with 9 bases aligning to TRBD2. Germline V gene data show CDR1 as SGHKS and CDR2 as YYEKEE (reference sequence). The CDR3 totals 15 residues. V lost 0 bases to trimming and J lost 6 bases; unmatched junction nucleotides: 4. As DNA, the CDR3 is TGTGCCAGCAGCTTGGTCCTAGCGGGACCCAATGAGCAGTTCTTC. Translating it yields CASSLVLAGPNEQFF. Drawing the rest from reference TRBV5-5 and TRBJ2-1, the complete variable domain is DAGVTQSPTHLIKTRGQQVTLRCSPISGHKSVSWYQQVLGQGPQFIFQYYEKEERGRGNFPDRFSARQFPNYSSELNVNALLLGDSALYLCASSLVLAGPNEQFFGPGTRLTVL.

At least ten counts were recorded for this clonotype. The V call is TRBV9, the J call TRBJ1-1; D gene unclear. Germline CDR1 is SGDLS and CDR2 is YYNGEE. V lost 4 bases and J lost 11, with 15 bases in between. This CDR3 comprises 12 residues. CDR3 bases: TGTGCCAGCAGCCCTGCCCCTTCGGGCGCTTTCTTT. Its translation is CASSPAPSGAFF.

This clonotype has a handful of counts. The rearrangement joins TRBV20-1 to TRBJ2-5; TRBD2 matches at 11 bases. Trimming removed 0 bases from V and 7 bases from J; junction bases left unmatched: 7. This CDR3 has 15 residues. Germline lookup yields CDR1 DFQATT and CDR2 SNEGSKA (reference sequence). The CDR3 protein is CSARDQGSGRGTQYF. CDR3 bases: TGCAGTGCTAGAGATCAGGGTAGCGGGAGGGGGACCCAGTACTTC.

This clonotype was counted between two and nine times. The rearrangement links TRBV4-1 to TRBJ2-1; D tentatively fits TRBD1 or TRBD2 (5 bases each). This CDR3 region has 13 residues. Per the germline V gene, CDR1 is MGHRA and CDR2 is YSYEKL. V gave up 2 bases and J gave up 6 bases, with 8 bases separating them. The CDR3 sequence: CASSQPGTNEQFF. CDR3 nucleotides: TGCGCCAGCAGCCAACCAGGGACCAATGAGCAGTTCTTC.

This clonotype came up a few times. V usage is TRBV2 and J usage is TRBJ2-2; D call uncertain. CDR3 length: 14 amino acids. Germline V lookup: CDR1 SNHLY, CDR2 FYNNEI. Between the trimmed V and J ends, which lost 5 bases and 0 bases, there was a span of 7 bases. The CDR3, as DNA: TGTGCCAGCAGTTCTTCTCCGAACACCGGGGAGCTGTTTTTT. Translated: CASSSSPNTGELFF.

CDR3 residues: CASSQGTLGRTDTQYF. The CDR3 DNA is TGTGCCAGCAGCCAAGGGACACTCGGACGCACAGATACGCAGTATTTT. The chain links TRBV3-1 to TRBJ2-3; tentative D call: TRBD1 (5 bases). Germline assignment: CDR1 LGHDT and CDR2 YNNKEL (reference sequence). The CDR3 spans 16 residues. V lost 1 base and J lost 1, with 12 bases in between.

This clonotype was seen a few times. The DNA of the CDR3 is TGCGCCAGCAAGCCGGACCCTCAGGGGGATACGCAGTATTTT. Its translation: CASKPDPQGDTQYF. V is TRBV5-1 and J is TRBJ2-3; TRBD1 is a possible D gene (6 bases). The CDR3 is 14 residues long. Germline assignment: CDR1 SGHRS and CDR2 YFSETQ. Trimming left V 6 bases short and J 6 bases short, with 17 bases between.

The sample holds a few counts of this clonotype. This chain's CDR3 is CASSRGAGNEQFF. The CDR3 nucleotides read TGTGCCAGCAGCCGAGGGGCAGGTAATGAGCAGTTCTTC. The chain couples TRBV7-7 to TRBJ2-1; D tentatively fits TRBD1 or TRBD2 (5 bases each). The V end lost 5 bases, the J end lost 7 bases, and 12 bases lay between the germline ends. The germline gives CDR1 SSHAT, CDR2 FNYEAQ (reference sequence). The CDR3 length is 13 residues.

This chain uses TRBV24-1 with TRBJ2-1; D is unresolved. The CDR3 length is 15 residues. V lost 5 bases and J lost 1, with 11 bases in between. Per germline, CDR1 KGHDR and CDR2 SFDVKD. In DNA form, the CDR3 reads TGTGCCACCAGTGTGGGCGCCCCTTCCTACAATGAGCAGTTCTTC. It encodes CATSVGAPSYNEQFF.

This clonotype was counted a few times. J is TRBJ1-2 and V is TRBV7-2; TRBD1 aligns across 8 bases. The V and J ends lost 4 bases and 7 bases, in that order; junction bases with no gene match: 5. The CDR3 extends over 13 amino acids. Germline-derived CDR1 and CDR2 are SGHTA and FQGNSA. In nucleotides, the CDR3 is TGTGCCAGCAGCTCGGACAGGGTGGTTGGCTACACCTTC. Its translation: CASSSDRVVGYTF.

The genes are TRBV3-1 and TRBJ2-2; D is unclear. Germline V gene data show CDR1 as LGHDT and CDR2 as YNNKEL (reference sequence). V lost 5 bases and J 3 bases, leaving 19 bases between the germline ends. This CDR3 region has 17 residues. CDR3 nucleotide sequence: TGTGCCAGCAGCAAAAAAGGACCCAGTCAATACACCGGGGAGCTGTTTTTT. Amino acids: CASSKKGPSQYTGELFF. The entire variable domain, with the rest obtained from reference TRBV3-1 and TRBJ2-2, is as follows: DTAVSQTPKYLVTQMGNDKSIKCEQNLGHDTMYWYKQDSKKFLKIMFSYNNKELIINETVPNRFSPKSPDKAHLNLHINSLELGDSAVYFCASSKKGPSQYTGELFFGEGSRLTVL.

This chain uses TRBV24-1 with TRBJ2-1; 7 bases fit TRBD1. The CDR3 is 16 amino acids. The trim removed 4 bases at V and 7 bases at J, leaving 12 bases unmatched. Germline V gene data show CDR1 as KGHDR and CDR2 as SFDVKD. CDR3 loop: CATSDSTGVWWNEQFF. CDR3 DNA: TGTGCCACCAGTGACTCCACAGGGGTCTGGTGGAATGAGCAGTTCTTC.

The chain recombines TRBV6-5 with TRBJ2-5, with 10 bases matching TRBD1. The J segment lost 1 base and the V segment lost 3 bases, leaving 5 bases of the junction unmatched. CDR3 length: 16 amino acids. CDR1 and CDR2 (germline): MNHEY, SVGAGI. CDR3 sequence: CASSYWDRGIQETQYF. CDR3 bases: TGTGCCAGCAGTTATTGGGACAGGGGAATCCAAGAGACCCAGTACTTC.

This clonotype was recorded a few times. The chain employs TRBV7-9 and TRBJ2-3; the D gene is possibly TRBD1 (6 bases). The V end lost 4 bases, the J end lost 0 bases, and 17 bases lay between the germline ends. Germline V gene data show CDR1 as SEHNR and CDR2 as FQNEAQ (reference sequence). This CDR3 has 17 amino acids. In DNA form, the CDR3 reads TGTGCCAGCAGCTCAGGGGTGGCGGTTAGTAGCACAGATACGCAGTATTTT. Its translation: CASSSGVAVSSTDTQYF.

This clonotype has just a few counts. This sequence joins TRBV12-3 or TRBV12-4 and TRBJ2-1; D gene ambiguous. The CDR3 is made up of 15 amino acids. V lost 2 bases and J 2 bases, leaving 10 bases between the germline ends. The CDR3 DNA reads as TGTGCCAGCAGTTTAAGGACCCGCCCCTACAATGAGCAGTTCTTC. Its translation is CASSLRTRPYNEQFF.

The rearrangement uses TRBV15 and TRBJ2-7; 7 bases agree with TRBD2. Germline V gene data show CDR1 as LNHNV and CDR2 as YYDKDF (reference sequence). V shed 1 base and J 6 bases; nucleotides not matched to a gene: 0. The CDR3 is made up of 12 amino acids. DNA for the CDR3: TGTGCCACCAGCAGAGCGGGGGGCGAGCAGTACGTC. Its translation: CATSRAGGEQYV.

The chain carries TRBV29-1 and TRBJ1-1; D is undetermined. V was shortened by 4 bases and J by 4 bases, with 13 bases between the two germline ends. Germline CDR1 SQVTM, CDR2 ANQGSEA. The CDR3 has 13 amino acids. CDR3 in DNA: TGCAGCGTTGGGACGGCCAGGAGCACTGAAGCTTTCTTT. This encodes CSVGTARSTEAFF.

This clonotype has just a few counts. The chain combines TRBV4-2 with TRBJ2-3; D ambiguous. Germline V gives CDR1 LGHNA, CDR2 YNFKEQ. Trimming pared 1 base from V and 4 bases from J, leaving 6 bases between. There are 13 residues in the CDR3. CDR3 sequence: CASSQVGSDTQYF. In nucleotides, the CDR3 is TGTGCCAGCAGCCAAGTCGGGTCAGATACGCAGTATTTT.

This clonotype came up a few times. The J gene is TRBJ2-5, the V gene TRBV20-1, with 10 bases matching TRBD2. The V gene's germline CDR1 is DFQATT and CDR2 SNEGSKA (reference sequence). With V trimmed by 6 bases and J by 5 bases, 12 bases remained unmatched. CDR3 size: 15 residues. The CDR3 bases are TGCAGTGCCAGAAGGTCTAGCGGGAGTGGCGAGACCCAGTACTTC. Its translation is CSARRSSGSGETQYF.

The V and J genes are TRBV7-2 and TRBJ2-7, with a possible D match to TRBD1 (6 bases). Germline V gives CDR1 SGHTA, CDR2 FQGNSA. V lost 3 bases, J lost 0 bases, and 12 bases lay in between. The CDR3 is 15 amino acids. DNA of the CDR3: TGTGCCAGCAGCTTCGCCGGACAGCTCTCCTACGAGCAGTACTTC. It translates to CASSFAGQLSYEQYF.

The chain recombines TRBV5-1 with TRBJ2-1; 8 bases fit TRBD2. Germline lookup yields CDR1 SGHRS and CDR2 YFSETQ. The V gene end was trimmed by 7 bases and the J gene end by 5 bases; junction bases not matched to a gene: 8. This CDR3 region has 14 residues. The DNA of the CDR3 is TGCGCCAGCGGAGTCGTAGCGGGGAACAATGAGCAGTTCTTC. Amino acid sequence: CASGVVAGNNEQFF. Based on the CDR3 plus reference TRBV5-1 and TRBJ2-1, the full variable domain is KAGVTQTPRYLIKTRGQQVTLSCSPISGHRSVSWYQQTPGQGLQFLFEYFSETQRNKGNFPGRFSGRQFSNSRSEMNVSTLELGDSALYLCASGVVAGNNEQFFGPGTRLTVL.

This clonotype came up a few times. The chain is built from TRBV12-3 or TRBV12-4 and TRBJ2-7, with 11 positions matching TRBD1. The CDR3 spans 16 residues. V trimming: 4 bases; J trimming: 5 bases; junction bases outside the gene matches: 10. CDR3 coding DNA: TGTGCCAGCAGTTCTCAGGGACAGGGGGTGAGAGACGAGCAGTACTTC. Its protein is CASSSQGQGVRDEQYF.

This chain joins TRBV5-1 and TRBJ1-2; 7 positions agree with TRBD1. Trimming removed 4 bases from V and 7 bases from J; junction bases left unmatched: 4. This CDR3 comprises 12 residues. The germline CDR1 and CDR2 sequences are SGHRS and YFSETQ. The CDR3 protein is CASSPTGVGYTF. The CDR3 bases are TGCGCCAGCAGCCCTACAGGGGTTGGCTACACCTTC.